This T cell receptor beta chain was retrieved from a study of blood T cell repertoires in COVID-19. Study as a whole: Donors in the United States, Italy and Spain gave samples during acute or convalescent COVID-19. PBMCs, B-cell-depleted T cells, or T cells provided the cDNA or gDNA that made up the material.

One Seattle source followed patients from active infection through their disease course. Original processing notes: Reference gene primer amplification gave nucleated cell count estimates. The repertoire was sequenced with immunoSEQ multiplex PCR; TCRdb's copy has only in-frame clones and lacks some. The V and J calls and clone size are taken from that table; D and trimming were inferred from the DNA. The repertoire includes 250,000 to 350,000 clones, around 82% of them detected once, and 0.7% to 0.9% sits in the top ten. The source material was peripheral blood. The sequence came from a human donor with COVID-19, enrolled during active disease. The donor label of this sample is uncertain.

This chain's CDR3 is CASSNEREGPFF. For the CDR3, the DNA is TGCGCCAGCAGCAATGAGCGGGAGGGCCCCTTCTTC. This chain uses TRBV5-1 with TRBJ2-1; TRBD2 matches at 10 bases. Trimming removed 4 bases from V and 16 bases from J; junction bases left unmatched: 8. Germline V gives CDR1 SGHRS, CDR2 YFSETQ. This CDR3 contains 12 residues.